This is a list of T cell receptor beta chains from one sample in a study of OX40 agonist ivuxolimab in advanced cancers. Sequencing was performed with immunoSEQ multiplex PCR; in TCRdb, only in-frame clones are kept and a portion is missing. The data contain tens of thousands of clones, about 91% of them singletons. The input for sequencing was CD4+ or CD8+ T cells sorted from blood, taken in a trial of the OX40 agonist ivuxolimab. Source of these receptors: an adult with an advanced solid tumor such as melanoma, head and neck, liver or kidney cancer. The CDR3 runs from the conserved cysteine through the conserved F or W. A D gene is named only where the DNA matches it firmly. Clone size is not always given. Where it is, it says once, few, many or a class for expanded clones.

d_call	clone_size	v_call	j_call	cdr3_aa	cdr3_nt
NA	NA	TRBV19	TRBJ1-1	CASSWAADRAFF	TGTGCCAGTAGTTGGGCAGCTGACAGGGCTTTCTTT
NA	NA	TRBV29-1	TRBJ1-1	CSVEWGTEAFF	TGCAGCGTTGAATGGGGTACTGAAGCTTTCTTT
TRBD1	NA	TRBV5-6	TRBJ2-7	CASSLGQGFTYEQYF	TGTGCCAGCAGCTTGGGACAGGGGTTCACCTACGAGCAGTACTTC
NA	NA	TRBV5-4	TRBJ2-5	CASSAGETQYF	TGTGCCAGCAGCGCGGGGGAGACCCAGTACTTC
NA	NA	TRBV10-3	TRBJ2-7	CAISDVEGVSYEQYF	TGTGCCATCAGTGATGTAGAGGGCGTCTCCTACGAGCAGTACTTC
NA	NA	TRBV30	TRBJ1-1	CAWSVLIGAYTEAFF	TGTGCCTGGAGTGTATTAATAGGGGCCTACACTGAAGCTTTCTTT
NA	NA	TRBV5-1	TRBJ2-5	CASRGQETQYF	TGCGCCAGCAGGGGACAAGAGACCCAGTACTTC
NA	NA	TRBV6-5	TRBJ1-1	CASSHDSPNTEAFF	TGTGCCAGCAGCCATGACAGCCCGAACACTGAAGCTTTCTTT
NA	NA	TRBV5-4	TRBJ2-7	CASSLSSSMNYEQYF	TGTGCCAGCAGCTTGAGTAGCTCTATGAACTACGAGCAGTACTTC
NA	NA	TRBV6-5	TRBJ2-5	CASSSGETQYF	TGTGCCAGCAGTTCGGGAGAGACCCAGTACTTC
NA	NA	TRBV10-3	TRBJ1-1	CAIAPRDTEAFF	TGTGCCATCGCCCCCAGGGACACTGAAGCTTTCTTT
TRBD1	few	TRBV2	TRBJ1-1	CASRTGSNTEAFF	TGTGCCAGCAGGACAGGGTCGAACACTGAAGCTTTCTTT
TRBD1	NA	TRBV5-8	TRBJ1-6	CASSLGTGNSPLHF	TGTGCCAGCAGCTTGGGGACAGGGAATTCACCCCTCCACTTT
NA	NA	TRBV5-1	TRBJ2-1	CASSSGGRGNEQFF	TGCGCCAGCAGCTCTGGAGGTCGAGGCAATGAGCAGTTCTTC
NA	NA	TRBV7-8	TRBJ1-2	CASSLRAGADGYTF	TGTGCCAGCAGCTTACGGGCGGGGGCAGATGGCTACACCTTC
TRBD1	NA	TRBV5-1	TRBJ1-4	CASSASTGGSTNEKLFF	TGCGCCAGCAGCGCCAGCACAGGGGGTTCTACTAATGAAAAACTGTTTTTT
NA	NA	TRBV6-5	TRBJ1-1	CASGHPGRTEAFF	TGTGCCAGCGGACACCCGGGGAGGACTGAAGCTTTCTTT
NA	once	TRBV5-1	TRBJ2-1	CASSFLAGEQFF	TGCGCCAGCAGCTTCCTGGCGGGTGAGCAGTTCTTC
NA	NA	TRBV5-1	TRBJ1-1	CASSLGENTEAFF	TGCGCCAGCAGCTTGGGGGAGAACACTGAAGCTTTCTTT
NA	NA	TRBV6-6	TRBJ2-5	CASHRGAGETQYF	TGTGCTTCCCATCGGGGCGCGGGGGAGACCCAGTACTTC
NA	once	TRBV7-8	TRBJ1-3	CASSPYRVGNTIHF	TGTGCCAGCAGCCCGTACAGGGTGGGAAACACCATACATTTT
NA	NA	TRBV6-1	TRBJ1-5	CASSEGKRGINQPQHF	TGTGCCAGCAGTGAGGGGAAAAGGGGGATTAATCAGCCCCAGCATTTT
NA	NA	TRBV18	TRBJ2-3	CASSPDIRDTQYF	TGTGCCAGCTCACCCGACATCAGAGATACGCAGTATTTT
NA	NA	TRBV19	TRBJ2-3	CASSPDADTQYF	TGTGCCAGTAGTCCGGATGCAGATACGCAGTATTTT
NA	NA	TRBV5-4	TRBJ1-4	CAVGGLTQTNEKLFF	TGTGCCGTTGGGGGCCTGACACAAACTAATGAAAAACTGTTTTTT
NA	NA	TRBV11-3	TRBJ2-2	CASSLDGATGELFF	TGTGCCAGCAGCTTAGATGGAGCCACCGGGGAGCTGTTTTTT
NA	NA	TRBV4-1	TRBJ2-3	CASSQGIGFIPTDTQYF	TGCGCCAGCAGCCAAGGAATCGGGTTTATACCAACAGATACGCAGTATTTT
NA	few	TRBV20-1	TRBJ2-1	CSASPRNEQFF	TGCAGTGCTAGCCCGCGGAATGAGCAGTTCTTC
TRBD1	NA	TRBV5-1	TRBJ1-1	CASSLQAGGGTEAFF	TGCGCCAGCAGCTTGCAGGCAGGGGGCGGCACTGAAGCTTTCTTT
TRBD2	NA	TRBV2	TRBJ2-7	CASSPSGGINYEQYF	TGTGCCAGCAGTCCTAGCGGGGGTATCAACTACGAGCAGTACTTC
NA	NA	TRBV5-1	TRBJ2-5	CASSFFREGPETQYF	TGCGCCAGCAGCTTTTTTCGAGAGGGCCCGGAGACCCAGTACTTC
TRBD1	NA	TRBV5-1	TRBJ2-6	CASSLTGQGAGANVLTF	TGCGCCAGCAGCCTAACGGGACAGGGGGCTGGGGCCAACGTCCTGACTTTC
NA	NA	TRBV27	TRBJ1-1	CASRRTAGGEAFF	TGTGCCAGCAGAAGGACAGCGGGGGGTGAAGCTTTCTTT
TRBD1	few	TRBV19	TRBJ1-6	CASTSQGGRNSPLHF	TGTGCCAGTACTTCTCAGGGGGGAAGGAATTCACCCCTCCACTTT
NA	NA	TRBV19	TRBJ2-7	CASSGTAGNEQYF	TGTGCCAGTAGCGGCACCGCGGGGAACGAGCAGTACTTC
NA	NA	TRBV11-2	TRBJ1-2	CASSSLSAPFLYTF	TGTGCCAGCAGCTCCCTCTCCGCACCGTTTCTCTACACCTTC
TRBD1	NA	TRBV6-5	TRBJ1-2	CASSSMTGRHYGYTF	TGTGCCAGCAGTTCCATGACAGGGAGGCACTATGGCTACACCTTC
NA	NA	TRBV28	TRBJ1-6	CASSFITGDSPLHF	TGTGCCAGCAGTTTTATAACCGGCGATTCACCCCTCCACTTT